These 26 T cell receptor beta chains came from one sample sequenced in a study of CD8 T cells in ankylosing spondylitis. TCRdb called the 5' RACE reads again in MiXCR, with one record for every CDR3 protein. The sample contains 150,000 to 200,000 distinct CDR3 sequences, 15% to 20% of which appear only once. Sequencing was performed on blood, either unsorted or a sorted T cell fraction (not recorded which). The receptors here all came from a male donor between 5 and 35 years old with ankylosing spondylitis or in good health (not recorded which).

The rearrangement joins TRBV18 to TRBJ2-1; TRBD2 might be the D (5 bases). Germline V gene data show CDR1 as KGHSH and CDR2 as LQKENI. The CDR3 length is 16 residues. The V end lost 0 bases, the J end lost 5 bases, and 14 bases lay between the germline ends. CDR3 nucleotides: TGTGCCAGCTCACCACCGCGGAAAAGGGAGAACAATGAGCAGTTCTTC. This sequence encodes CASSPPRKRENNEQFF.

This clonotype was recorded many times. The CDR3 spells CASWGPANTGELFF. As DNA, the CDR3 is TGCGCCAGCTGGGGGCCAGCGAACACCGGGGAGCTGTTTTTT. This chain links TRBV5-1 with TRBJ2-2; TRBD1 is a possible D gene (6 bases). Germline V CDR1 and CDR2: SGHRS, YFSETQ. V was cut by 7 bases and J by 0 bases, with 10 bases left in between. The CDR3 is 14 amino acids.

Many counts were recorded for this clonotype. This sequence joins TRBV29-1 and TRBJ2-7; TRBD2 matches at 11 bases. The V segment lost 6 bases and the J segment 3 bases; nucleotides outside the gene matches: 7. The CDR3 contains 14 residues. The germline gives CDR1 SQVTM, CDR2 ANQGSEA. The CDR3 DNA reads as TGCAGCGTCCCACTAGCGGGAGATGTCTACGAGCAGTACTTC. Its protein is CSVPLAGDVYEQYF.

This clonotype has at least ten counts. The V and J genes are TRBV7-9 and TRBJ2-5; unclear D gene. Deletions cut 4 bases from V and 0 bases from J, with 9 bases between. The CDR3 contains 14 residues. The V gene's germline CDR1 is SEHNR and CDR2 FQNEAQ (reference sequence). The CDR3 coding sequence is TGTGCCAGCAGCTCCTATATGTACCAAGAGACCCAGTACTTC. Amino acids: CASSSYMYQETQYF.

The chain uses TRBV6-2 or TRBV6-3 and TRBJ1-1, with D unclear. The V and J ends lost 5 bases and 4 bases respectively, with 8 bases between them. The CDR3 extends over 12 amino acids. Germline V gives CDR1 MNHEY, CDR2 SVGEGT. CDR3 DNA sequence: TGTGCCAGCAGTCGCCAGGTCACTGAAGCTTTCTTT. Encoded protein: CASSRQVTEAFF.

This clonotype has only a few counts. The chain carries TRBV3-1 and TRBJ2-1, with TRBD2 as a possible D gene (5 bases). V lost 3 bases and J 5 bases, leaving 17 bases between the germline ends. The CDR3 consists of 16 residues. The germline CDR1 and CDR2 sequences are LGHDT and YNNKEL (reference sequence). For the CDR3, the DNA is TGTGCCAGCAGCCATCCCCCGAGAGGGCCCGACAATGAGCAGTTCTTC. This translates into CASSHPPRGPDNEQFF.

This clonotype was counted ten times or more. The J gene is TRBJ2-1, the V gene TRBV14, with D uncertain. The CDR3 totals 16 residues. The V and J ends lost 4 bases and 0 bases respectively, with 13 bases between them. Germline loops: CDR1 SGHDN, CDR2 FVKESK. The CDR3 coding sequence is TGTGCCAGCAGCCGGGCTCCGCTGAGCTCCTACAATGAGCAGTTCTTC. Translating it yields CASSRAPLSSYNEQFF.

This clonotype was seen ten or more times. The chain couples TRBV7-8 to TRBJ2-1; D call uncertain. V was trimmed by 7 bases and J by 4 bases, leaving 11 bases between them. Germline CDR1 is SGHVS and CDR2 is FQNEAQ. The CDR3 length is 13 residues. CDR3 region: CASTLNRYNEQFF. CDR3 sequence (DNA): TGTGCCAGCACCCTGAACCGGTACAATGAGCAGTTCTTC.

This clonotype was detected many times. The chain employs TRBV7-2 and TRBJ1-3; D is ambiguous. V lost 0 bases, J lost 2 bases, and 2 bases lay in between. Germline loops: CDR1 SGHTA, CDR2 FQGNSA. CDR3 length: 13 residues. CDR3 protein: CASSLAPGNTIYF. CDR3 nucleotide sequence: TGTGCCAGCAGCTTAGCACCTGGAAACACCATATATTTT.

This clonotype was seen a single time. The chain uses TRBV28 and TRBJ2-1; 12 bases fit TRBD2. The junction had 3 bases not matched to a gene; V was cut back by 2 bases and J by 4 bases. The CDR3 totals 16 residues. Germline CDR1 MDHEN, CDR2 SYDVKM. The CDR3 loop reads CASSLPGTSGYNEQFF. The CDR3, as DNA: TGTGCCAGCAGTTTACCGGGGACTAGCGGGTACAATGAGCAGTTCTTC. Full variable domain (remainder filled in from reference TRBV28 and TRBJ2-1): DVKVTQSSRYLVKRTGEKVFLECVQDMDHENMFWYRQDPGLGLRLIYFSYDVKMKEKGDIPEGYSVSREKKERFSLILESASTNQTSMYLCASSLPGTSGYNEQFFGPGTRLTVL.

This clonotype was observed many times. The chain carries TRBV6-5 and TRBJ1-5, with 8 bases matching TRBD1. This CDR3 is built from 18 residues. The V and J ends lost 1 base and 5 bases, in that order; junction bases with no gene match: 13. Germline V gives CDR1 MNHEY, CDR2 SVGAGI. This CDR3 reads CASSYYRPVLTGDQPQHF. The CDR3 DNA reads TGTGCCAGCAGTTACTATCGTCCCGTCCTGACAGGGGATCAGCCCCAGCATTTT.

The chain employs TRBV6-5 and TRBJ2-1; a possible D gene is TRBD1 (6 bases). Germline V gene sequence: CDR1 MNHEY, CDR2 SVGAGI. Deletions cut 4 bases from V and 0 bases from J, with 10 bases between. The CDR3 is 15 amino acids. In DNA, the CDR3 is TGTGCCAGCAGTTTCACAGGGAGCTCCTACAATGAGCAGTTCTTC. Translated: CASSFTGSSYNEQFF.

Ten or more counts support this clonotype. The chain carries TRBV20-1 and TRBJ1-2; perhaps TRBD1 as D (5 bases). V lost 8 bases and J 6 bases, leaving 16 bases between the germline ends. Germline V gene lookup returns CDR1 DFQATT and CDR2 SNEGSKA (reference sequence). There are 12 residues in the CDR3. DNA for the CDR3: TGCAGTCCCATCCGGGACGAAAATGGCTACACCTTC. This sequence encodes CSPIRDENGYTF.

The table lists this clonotype with many counts. V and J are TRBV3-1 and TRBJ2-6; tentative D call: TRBD1 (6 bases). CDR1 is LGHDT, CDR2 YNNKEL, per germline (reference sequence). Trimming removed 6 bases at V and 0 bases at J, with 18 bases between. This CDR3 contains 18 residues. The CDR3 protein is CASRQDSLPRSGANVLTF. The CDR3 DNA follows: TGTGCCAGCAGGCAGGACAGCCTCCCCCGCTCTGGGGCCAACGTCCTGACTTTC.

This clonotype occurred many times. The chain employs TRBV12-3 or TRBV12-4 and TRBJ1-3; D call uncertain. The CDR3 spans 12 residues. The germline V and J ends were trimmed by 4 bases and 2 bases, with 3 bases remaining between them. The CDR3: CASSSTGNTIYF. CDR3 nucleotides: TGTGCCAGCAGTTCGACTGGAAACACCATATATTTT.

This clonotype has at least ten counts. The chain links TRBV5-1 to TRBJ2-1, with TRBD2 as a possible D gene (6 bases). CDR3 length: 14 residues. Between the trimmed V and J ends, which lost 0 bases and 7 bases, there was a span of 11 bases. Germline loops: CDR1 SGHRS, CDR2 YFSETQ. CDR3 sequence: CASSLALAINEQFF. In DNA, the CDR3 is TGCGCCAGCAGCTTGGCCCTAGCGATTAATGAGCAGTTCTTC.

This clonotype was detected only a few times. The V and J genes are TRBV2 and TRBJ1-1, with unresolved D. The CDR3 spans 17 residues. V was shortened by 7 bases and J by 0 bases, with 21 bases between the two germline ends. Per the germline V gene, CDR1 is SNHLY and CDR2 is FYNNEI. The CDR3 DNA reads as TGTGCCAGCAAGAAGGAAGCAGGAACTTTAATGAACACTGAAGCTTTCTTT. Translation: CASKKEAGTLMNTEAFF.

This clonotype was detected many times. The chain joins TRBV7-2 to TRBJ2-4, with TRBD1 identical over 7 bases. The CDR3 totals 13 residues. Trimming at V came to 1 base and at J to 16 bases, leaving 10 bases not matched to a gene. Germline V gene data show CDR1 as SGHTA and CDR2 as FQGNSA. The CDR3 DNA sequence: TGTGCCAGCAGCTTAGATCTCCAGGGGGAATTTTACTTC. It encodes CASSLDLQGEFYF.

This clonotype was observed at least ten times. This chain connects TRBV12-3 or TRBV12-4 to TRBJ2-2; 7 bases agree with TRBD2. This CDR3 has 14 amino acids. The ends lost 3 bases at V and 5 bases at J; junction bases unmatched: 3. The CDR3 region is CASSFGGVTGELFF. The DNA for the CDR3 is TGTGCCAGCAGTTTTGGGGGGGTGACCGGGGAGCTGTTTTTT.

The chain couples TRBV30 to TRBJ1-1, with 8 positions matching TRBD1. CDR1 is GTSNPN, CDR2 SVGIG, per germline (reference sequence). The CDR3 spans 14 residues. The junction had 11 bases not matched to a gene; V was cut back by 5 bases and J by 6 bases. The CDR3 DNA reads TGTGCCTGGGTTGAGGACAGGGTTTGGGCTGAAGCTTTCTTT. This codes for CAWVEDRVWAEAFF.

In this sample, this clonotype turned up many times. The rearrangement uses TRBV24-1 and TRBJ2-6; 11 bases agree with TRBD1. This CDR3 has 20 residues. Germline values: CDR1 KGHDR, CDR2 SFDVKD. Unmatched junction bases numbered 12, after V lost 3 bases and J lost 3 bases. The CDR3 bases are TGTGCCACCAGTGATAAGTCCGGGACAGGGGGTTTAAGTGGGGCCAACGTCCTGACTTTC. Its translation: CATSDKSGTGGLSGANVLTF.

In this sample, this clonotype turned up many times. The V gene is TRBV12-3 or TRBV12-4, the J gene TRBJ1-1; a weak D match, TRBD1 (5 bases). Between the trimmed V and J ends, which lost 3 bases and 1 base, there was a span of 12 bases. The CDR3 sequence is 15 residues long. CDR3 sequence reads: CASSLGLDRNTEAFF. As DNA, the CDR3 is TGTGCCAGCAGTTTGGGTCTAGACAGGAACACTGAAGCTTTCTTT.

This clonotype was seen many times. The chain carries TRBV20-1 and TRBJ2-3, with D perhaps matching TRBD2 (6 bases). V was trimmed by 5 bases and J by 1 base, leaving 13 bases between them. The length of the CDR3 is 14 residues. CDR1 and CDR2 from the germline V gene are DFQATT and SNEGSKA (reference sequence). This CDR3 is CSARRLVGTDTQYF. CDR3 sequence (DNA): TGCAGTGCTCGCCGACTAGTCGGCACAGATACGCAGTATTTT.

This clonotype has at least ten counts. V usage is TRBV20-1 and J usage is TRBJ2-7, with D maybe TRBD1 (6 bases). The CDR3 runs 13 residues. With 0 bases removed from V and 7 bases from J, the gap between germline ends came to 13 bases. The germline gives CDR1 DFQATT, CDR2 SNEGSKA (reference sequence). Here the CDR3 DNA reads TGCAGTGCTAGAGATCCACAGGGAAGTGAGCAGTACTTC. Encoded protein: CSARDPQGSEQYF.

This clonotype was counted many times. The chain uses TRBV5-1 and TRBJ2-1; 12 bases match TRBD2. The CDR3 contains 16 residues. The trim removed 6 bases at V and 6 bases at J, leaving 10 bases unmatched. In germline, CDR1 is SGHRS, CDR2 YFSETQ. CDR3 in amino acids: CASTQLTSGRSNEQFF. The CDR3 DNA reads as TGCGCCAGCACCCAACTTACTAGCGGGAGGTCCAATGAGCAGTTCTTC.

This clonotype was seen a handful of times. V is TRBV10-3 and J is TRBJ2-7; tentative D call: TRBD2 (5 bases). Germline CDR1 ENHRY, CDR2 SYGVKD. V was clipped by 3 bases and J by 3 bases, with 12 bases between them. CDR3 length: 14 amino acids. CDR3 bases: TGTGCCATCAGTGACGACGGGAAGGACTACGAGCAGTACTTC. Translating gives CAISDDGKDYEQYF.